The source of this TCR beta chain is a study of cytomegalovirus exposure and HLA in healthy donors. Study findings and constraints: The study assumed roughly uniform donor sequencing depth for presence/absence analyses.

This PCR relied on a set of 60 Vbeta primers and 13 Jbeta primers. Using immunoSEQ multiplex PCR, the repertoire was profiled, and TCRdb retains in-frame clones only, with some absent. The data contain over 100,000 clones, roughly 85% of them singletons. Notes on this clone: Its target is unknown.

The J segment lost 1 base and the V segment lost 5 bases, leaving 8 bases of the junction unmatched. The CDR3 extends over 16 amino acids. Germline V gene data show CDR1 as SGHAT and CDR2 as FQNNGV. The clonotype was recovered from a middle-aged man in good health and CMV-seronegative. Sequenced material: PBMCs. This chain joins TRBV11-2 and TRBJ2-1; 7 positions agree with TRBD2. The chain's CDR3 is CASSPRLARSYNEQFF. In DNA form, the CDR3 reads TGTGCCAGCAGCCCACGACTAGCCCGGTCCTACAATGAGCAGTTCTTC.